This TCR beta chain came from a study of cytomegalovirus exposure and HLA in healthy donors. Turning to the study itself: A data release that came early held some 84 million unique TCRs from HLA-typed donors. Notes on the study in general: Most sequenced TCRs were rare (though some public TCRs occurred in many donors). Common viral pathogens seemed to be connected with several of the most significant clusters, according to a later analysis.

There are 12 residues in the CDR3. The V and J ends lost 6 bases and 8 bases respectively, with 12 bases between them. Germline CDR1 is SGHTA and CDR2 is FQGNSA. About this clone: Antigen: not known.

The donors were healthy bone marrow donors. PCR involved 60 Vbeta and 13 Jbeta primers. The data were produced by immunoSEQ multiplex PCR, yet TCRdb's version contains in-frame clones alone and is incomplete. The sample lists some 120,000 clones, 80% occurring once. This receptor was taken from a man aged 30 to 39 in good health and CMV-seronegative. The J gene is TRBJ2-3, the V gene TRBV7-2, with TRBD2 as a possible D gene (5 bases). Material: PBMCs. Here the CDR3 DNA reads TGTGCCAGCAGTTCCGCCGCGGGTACGCAGTATTTT. As protein: CASSSAAGTQYF.